A single sample is the source of the 30 T cell receptor beta chains below, sequenced in a study of metastatic and nonmetastatic thyroid tumors. All patients were treatment-naive before thyroid surgery. With MiXCR, TCRdb reprocessed the PCR reads. Of about 24,000 clones in the sample, around an eighth were seen once. Sequenced: blood. The receptors shown here come from a female donor with papillary thyroid cancer or a benign thyroid nodule (not recorded which). Some clones in this sample may be carry-over from other donors' samples.

The chain has TRBV5-5 and TRBJ1-1, with D uncertain. This CDR3 region has 15 residues. The germline V gene has CDR1 SGHKS and CDR2 YYEKEE (reference sequence). Deletions cut 2 bases from V and 1 base from J, with 12 bases between. The CDR3 here is CASSLGPTENTEAFF. The CDR3 nucleotides are TGTGCCAGCAGCTTAGGTCCAACAGAGAACACTGAAGCTTTCTTT.

This clone turned up a few times. The V call is TRBV11-2, the J call TRBJ2-7; 10 positions match TRBD2. Germline trimming cut 5 bases from V and 6 bases from J; bases unmatched to any gene: 10. The CDR3 has 15 amino acids. CDR1 and CDR2 from the germline V gene are SGHAT and FQNNGV. CDR3 region: CASSPSAGGPVEQYF. Written as DNA, the CDR3 is TGTGCCAGCAGCCCCTCAGCGGGAGGGCCGGTCGAGCAGTACTTC.

This clone showed up just a few times. The junction departs from the called germline gene at one end, perhaps through a read error. The V call is TRBV6-1, the J call TRBJ1-1; tentatively, D is TRBD1 (5 bases). From germline, CDR1 is MNHNS and CDR2 SASEGT. The CDR3 sequence is 13 residues long. CDR3 residues: CASTRGENTESFF. CDR3 coding DNA: TGCGCCAGCACCCGGGGGGAGAACACTGAATCTTTCTTT.

This clone was recorded many times. This clone may be a read error of a much larger clone one base away. The V and J genes are TRBV6-1 and TRBJ2-1; a weak D match, TRBD2 (5 bases). CDR1 and CDR2 (germline): MNHNS, SASEGT. V dropped 4 bases and J dropped 6 bases, with 22 bases sitting between them. The length of the CDR3 is 17 residues. Here the CDR3 reads CASSAGSAGVACNEQFF. CDR3 DNA: TGTGCCAGCAGTGCCGGTAGTGCGGGCGTAGCCTGCAATGAGCAGTTCTTC.

In this sample, this clone turned up many times. At one end, the junction sequence differs from germline, possibly due to a read error. The CDR3 reads CASSFAGTHNEQFF. The CDR3 DNA is TGTGCTAGCAGCTTTGCAGGGACTCACAATGAGCAGTTCTTC. V is TRBV7-7 and J is TRBJ2-1; TRBD2 might be the D (6 bases). This CDR3 spans 14 amino acids. CDR1 and CDR2 (germline): SSHAT, FNYEAQ (reference sequence).

This clone was observed at least ten times. This rearrangement joins TRBV12-3 or TRBV12-4 to TRBJ2-3; 7 nucleotides line up with TRBD1. This CDR3 spans 14 amino acids. Trimming removed 6 bases from V and 4 bases from J; junction bases left unmatched: 7. This chain's CDR3 is CASSPDRQSDTQYF. In DNA form, the CDR3 reads TGTGCCAGCAGCCCGGACAGGCAGTCAGATACGCAGTATTTT.

This clone has more than one count but fewer than ten. The rearrangement uses TRBV28 and TRBJ1-2; D is unclear. CDR1 MDHEN and CDR2 SYDVKM come from the germline V gene. This CDR3 is 12 amino acids long. V lost 5 bases and J 6 bases, leaving 10 bases between the germline ends. Here the CDR3 reads CASSLGGDGYTF. The CDR3 region has the DNA TGTGCCAGCAGTCTCGGCGGGGATGGCTACACCTTC.

This clone was seen ten or more times. The chain carries TRBV24-1 and TRBJ2-2, with D perhaps TRBD1 or TRBD2 (5 bases each). The CDR3 covers 11 residues. V was pared by 10 bases and J by 6 bases, with 8 bases between. Germline V CDR1 and CDR2: KGHDR, SFDVKD. DNA for the CDR3: TGTGCCACGAGGGGTCCCGGGGAGCTGTTTTTT. It encodes CATRGPGELFF.

By sample share, this clone is medium-sized (0.01 to 0.1%). The chain uses TRBV7-9 and TRBJ2-7, with 8 bases fitting TRBD2. Germline CDR1 is SEHNR and CDR2 is FQNEAQ (reference sequence). This CDR3 contains 13 residues. V was pared by 5 bases and J by 4 bases, with 4 bases of the junction left unmatched. CDR3 protein: CASSKREKYEQYF. The CDR3 coding sequence is TGTGCCAGCAGCAAGCGGGAGAAGTACGAGCAGTACTTC.

This clone was detected many times. A read error is possible here, since a much larger clone lies one base away. The rearrangement uses TRBV6-1 and TRBJ1-2; D unresolved. CDR3 length: 13 amino acids. Between the trimmed V and J ends, which lost 4 bases and 9 bases, there was a span of 15 bases. Germline V gene lookup returns CDR1 MNHNS and CDR2 SASEGT. The CDR3, as DNA: TGTGCCAGCAGTGTGGGCTCCGTCTCCAGCTACACCTTC. Residues: CASSVGSVSSYTF.

At least ten counts were recorded for this clone. This chain connects TRBV20-1 to TRBJ2-5; 10 bases are a match to TRBD1. Germline V lookup: CDR1 DFQATT, CDR2 SNEGSKA (reference sequence). CDR3 length: 16 amino acids. J lost 7 bases, V lost 5 bases, and 16 bases had no gene match. The CDR3 loop reads CSAPPGGTGVRGTQYF. The CDR3 nucleotides read TGCAGTGCTCCCCCAGGGGGGACAGGGGTCCGGGGGACCCAGTACTTC.

In this sample, this clone turned up many times. The sample contains more than one DNA sequence encoding this CDR3. The rearrangement uses TRBV9 and TRBJ1-3; possible D gene TRBD1, 5 bases. The V gene's germline CDR1 is SGDLS and CDR2 YYNGEE. The CDR3 has 16 amino acids. Between the trimmed V and J ends, which lost 0 bases and 7 bases, there was a span of 17 bases. CDR3 protein: CASSVGVGTKGNTIYF. The DNA of the CDR3 is TGTGCCAGCAGCGTAGGAGTAGGGACCAAAGGGAACACCATATATTTT.

This chain joins TRBV5-4 and TRBJ1-2; weak D call: TRBD1 (5 bases). Trimming removed 4 bases at V and 7 bases at J, with 14 bases between. This CDR3 has 13 amino acids. CDR1 is SGHNT and CDR2 is YYREEE in the germline V gene (reference sequence). The CDR3 DNA is TGTGCCAGCAGCCGGTGGGGGGATCCTGGCTACACCTTC. This gives the protein CASSRWGDPGYTF.

This clone was found many times. The J gene is TRBJ2-1, the V gene TRBV9; 7 bases match TRBD2. The V and J ends lost 4 bases and 4 bases, in that order; junction bases with no gene match: 5. Germline CDR1 and CDR2: SGDLS and YYNGEE. The CDR3 runs to 14 residues. CDR3 region: CASSRGEMYNEQFF. The CDR3 DNA sequence: TGTGCCAGCAGCCGGGGGGAGATGTACAATGAGCAGTTCTTC.

The table lists this clone with a few counts. The chain uses TRBV27 and TRBJ2-7, with 7 positions matching TRBD1. V trimming: 6 bases; J trimming: 3 bases; junction bases outside the gene matches: 5. This CDR3 is built from 13 residues. Per the germline V gene, CDR1 is MNHEY and CDR2 is SMNVEV (reference sequence). This chain's CDR3 is CASRPDRDYEQYF. The CDR3 DNA sequence: TGTGCCAGCAGGCCCGACAGGGACTACGAGCAGTACTTC.

This clone occurred many times. This chain joins TRBV6-5 and TRBJ1-6, with no clear D. CDR3 length: 13 residues. Germline V gene data show CDR1 as MNHEY and CDR2 as SVGAGI. The V gene lost 0 bases and the J gene lost 7 bases, with 4 bases spanning the gap. CDR3 in DNA: TGTGCCAGCAGTTACTCGTGGAATTCACCCCTCCACTTT. Translated: CASSYSWNSPLHF.

This clone occurred many times. The V and J genes are TRBV28 and TRBJ1-6; possible D gene TRBD1, 6 bases. The ends were cut back, 3 bases at V and 5 bases at J, with 8 bases in the middle. The CDR3 has 14 residues. The germline V gene has CDR1 MDHEN and CDR2 SYDVKM. CDR3 protein: CASSLDRDNSPLHF. The CDR3 nucleotides are TGTGCCAGCAGTTTGGACAGAGATAATTCACCCCTCCACTTT.

This clone was counted ten times or more. The gene calls are TRBV7-9 and TRBJ2-1, with D perhaps being TRBD1 or TRBD2 (5 bases each). CDR1 is SEHNR, CDR2 FQNEAQ, per germline (reference sequence). The length of the CDR3 is 12 residues. The V gene lost 5 bases and the J gene lost 6 bases, with 8 bases spanning the gap. In nucleotides, the CDR3 is TGTGCCAGCAGCCGAGGGGCCAATGAGCAGTTCTTC. Translating it yields CASSRGANEQFF.

The rearrangement joins TRBV6-5 to TRBJ2-5; D is ambiguous. The CDR3 is made up of 15 amino acids. Germline V lookup: CDR1 MNHEY, CDR2 SVGAGI. Trimming took 3 bases from V and 1 from J, leaving 12 bases between them. The CDR3 spells CASSYLLGSQETQYF. CDR3 in DNA: TGTGCCAGCAGTTATCTCCTCGGCAGCCAAGAGACCCAGTACTTC.

This clone was counted once. The gene calls are TRBV11-2 and TRBJ2-7, with 9 positions matching TRBD1. V shed 5 bases and J 4 bases; nucleotides not matched to a gene: 9. The CDR3 totals 15 residues. Germline V gene sequence: CDR1 SGHAT, CDR2 FQNNGV. CDR3 coding DNA: TGTGCCAGCAGCACACTCGACAGGGGGGTATACGAGCAGTACTTC. Its protein product is CASSTLDRGVYEQYF.

This clone was counted a few times. The V gene is TRBV28, the J gene TRBJ1-3, with TRBD1 matching 7 bases. Unmatched junction bases numbered 8, after V lost 6 bases and J lost 0 bases. CDR3 length: 16 amino acids. Looked up from germline, CDR1 is MDHEN and CDR2 is SYDVKM. CDR3 sequence: CASRTQGPPSGNTIYF. CDR3 bases: TGTGCCAGCAGGACACAGGGGCCCCCCTCTGGAAACACCATATATTTT.

This clone occurred many times. The chain joins TRBV12-3 or TRBV12-4 to TRBJ2-2; TRBD1 might be the D (6 bases). The CDR3 is 15 residues long. Trimming removed 7 bases from V and 9 bases from J, with 21 bases in between. CDR3 in DNA: TGTGCCAGCACTCAGACGGGGACAAGGGAAAGGGAGCTGTTTTTT. It codes for CASTQTGTRERELFF.

This clone came up many times. The chain links TRBV28 to TRBJ1-5, with D perhaps matching TRBD1 (5 bases). Germline values: CDR1 MDHEN, CDR2 SYDVKM. Trimming left V 8 bases short and J 2 bases short, with 13 bases between. The CDR3 loop spans 14 amino acids. The CDR3 here is CASAQGNGNQPQHF. CDR3 nucleotide sequence: TGTGCCAGCGCCCAGGGAAATGGCAATCAGCCCCAGCATTTT.

The chain is built from TRBV11-3 and TRBJ2-1; D is undetermined. From germline, CDR1 is SGHNT and CDR2 YENEEA. V lost 5 bases and J lost 6, with 11 bases in between. The CDR3 extends over 13 amino acids. For the CDR3, the DNA is TGTGCCAGCAGCCTAATCATCAGCAATGAGCAGTTCTTC. Translated: CASSLIISNEQFF. The full variable domain, its missing parts supplied by reference TRBV11-3 and TRBJ2-1, is EAGVVQSPRYKIIEKKQPVAFWCNPISGHNTLYWYLQNLGQGPELLIRYENEEAVDDSQLPKDRFSAERLKGVDSTLKIQPAELGDSAVYLCASSLIISNEQFFGPGTRLTVL.

This clone was detected many times. This CDR3 is CATSTIAGYTDTQYF. DNA of the CDR3: TGTGCCACCAGCACAATAGCGGGTTACACAGATACGCAGTATTTT. The chain joins TRBV15 to TRBJ2-3, with 7 bases identical to TRBD2. Germline CDR1 LNHNV, CDR2 YYDKDF (reference sequence). The V segment lost 4 bases and the J segment 2 bases; nucleotides outside the gene matches: 6. There are 15 residues in the CDR3.

By share, this clone counts as medium-sized (0.01 to 0.1%). The chain links TRBV4-2 to TRBJ1-5; 7 bases are a match to TRBD1. Unmatched junction bases numbered 6, after V lost 3 bases and J lost 1 base. From germline, CDR1 is LGHNA and CDR2 YNFKEQ. The CDR3 runs 16 residues. The CDR3 DNA follows: TGTGCCAGCAGCCAGGAACAGGGGTGGAGCAATCAGCCCCAGCATTTT. It translates to CASSQEQGWSNQPQHF.

This clone showed up many times. This chain connects TRBV7-9 to TRBJ1-1; D call uncertain. Germline V gene data show CDR1 as SEHNR and CDR2 as FQNEAQ (reference sequence). CDR3 length: 14 residues. Trimming removed 5 bases from V and 6 bases from J, with 16 bases in between. The CDR3 DNA sequence: TGTGCCAGCAGCGAAGTAGGAACGAGGGCTGAAGCTTTCTTT. Its translation: CASSEVGTRAEAFF.

This clone was detected many times. The rearrangement links TRBV6-6 to TRBJ2-1; a weak D match, TRBD2 (7 bases). This CDR3 contains 17 residues. CDR1 and CDR2 (germline): MNHNY, SVGAGI (reference sequence). Trimming cost V 5 bases and J 5 bases, with 22 bases left between them. The chain's CDR3 is CASSPPGGGRFDNEQFF. The CDR3 DNA reads as TGTGCCAGCAGTCCCCCGGGGGGCGGGAGATTCGACAATGAGCAGTTCTTC.

The sample holds many counts of this clone. The rearrangement joins TRBV11-2 to TRBJ2-5; no reliable D call. Looked up from germline, CDR1 is SGHAT and CDR2 is FQNNGV. The V gene lost 3 bases and the J gene lost 5 bases, with 16 bases spanning the gap. This CDR3 spans 15 amino acids. CDR3 amino acids: CASSFSPGPVETQYF. In DNA, the CDR3 is TGTGCCAGCAGCTTTTCGCCGGGCCCCGTGGAGACCCAGTACTTC.

By share, this clone counts as medium-sized. The chain couples TRBV28 to TRBJ1-3; no definite D call. V was shortened by 0 bases and J by 3 bases, with 15 bases between the two germline ends. CDR1 and CDR2 (germline): MDHEN, SYDVKM. This CDR3 has 17 amino acids. The CDR3, as DNA: TGTGCCAGCAGTTTATGGGGGAATCTATTCGGTGGAAACACCATATATTTT. Protein: CASSLWGNLFGGNTIYF.